Below, one TCR beta chain is given with its context. Its target is not known. These data are taken from a study of T cell responses to AZD1222 COVID-19 vaccine. The assay was immunoSEQ multiplex PCR, and TCRdb's table has in-frame clones only and misses some. The sample has fewer than 200,000 clones, around 88% seen once; the top ten hold 11%. Germline CDR1 reads MNHEY; CDR2 reads SVGEGT. This CDR3 contains 20 residues. The junction had 17 bases not matched to a gene; V was cut back by 2 bases and J by 1 base. Study findings and constraints: Spike-wide coverage was observed for vaccine-associated CD4 TCRs, with dominant responses at 160-218 and 743-854. The study identified only five to seven AZD1222 recipients as seropositive at baseline. Donors were chiefly white British, with a greater number of females, and clonal diversity was perhaps underestimated. Vaccination with two AZD1222 doses was followed by a rise in Spike-specific TCR breadth and depth.

Source: peripheral blood, taken 28 days after the second AZD1222 dose. This chain connects TRBV6-2 or TRBV6-3 to TRBJ2-3, with 8 bases lining up with TRBD2. The sequence came from an adult who received the AZD1222 COVID-19 vaccine. The CDR3 region is CASSYDRGGYSEEGTDTQYF. CDR3 in DNA: TGTGCCAGCAGTTACGACCGCGGGGGGTACTCTGAGGAAGGCACAGATACGCAGTATTTT.